The clone carrying this TCR beta chain was seen more than once but under ten times. Blood cells were analyzed directly, without culture or expansion. The assay was immunoSEQ multiplex PCR, and TCRdb's table has in-frame clones only and misses some. Among approximately 13,000 clones listed, roughly two thirds were seen once. These data come from a study of neoadjuvant anti-PD-1 for oral cavity cancer. Study details: Patients without progression received a fourth nivolumab dose around day 43, then surgical resection on days 50-56.

This CDR3 has 15 amino acids. V was trimmed by 6 bases and J by 7 bases, leaving 19 bases between them. Germline CDR1 and CDR2: MNHEY and SVGAGI. This rearrangement joins TRBV6-5 to TRBJ1-5; possible D gene TRBD1, 6 bases. This TCR was sampled from a person aged 40 to 85 with oral cavity squamous cell carcinoma. The specimen comprised PBMCs, sampled before nivolumab (anti-PD-1) treatment. CDR3 nucleotides: TGTGCCAGCAGATCTACAGGGAATACCCAACAGCCCCAGCATTTT. Translation: CASRSTGNTQQPQHF.